This record concerns one T cell receptor beta chain sequence. As yet, its antigen is unknown. This sample was included in a study of STAT5B mutations in CD4+ large granular lymphocyte leukemia. As for the study in general: The CDR3 'QG' motif was associated with a particular HLA allele among healthy donors.

Germline CDR1 LNHDA, CDR2 SQIVND (reference sequence). Trimming took off 3 bases at V and 0 bases at J, with 8 bases between the two ends. The CDR3 covers 15 residues. General study points: Without putative leukemic clones, patient CD4-sorted repertoires remained more clonal than healthy CD4+ repertoires.

Under the authors' procedure: Productive clonotypes were detectable down to 2.59 x 10-5 frequency. The data were produced by immunoSEQ multiplex PCR, yet TCRdb's version contains in-frame clones alone and is incomplete. The V and J calls and clone size come from that table; D and trimming were worked out from the DNA. Of tens of thousands of clones listed, around 81% are singletons. The clonotype was recovered from a human donor in good health. What was sequenced was CD4+ T cells from blood buffy coats. The V and J genes are TRBV19 and TRBJ2-2; no definite D call. The CDR3 protein is CASSMMTANTGELFF. In nucleotides, the CDR3 is TGTGCCAGTAGTATGATGACGGCGAACACCGGGGAGCTGTTTTTT. The whole variable domain, filled in from reference TRBV19 and TRBJ2-2, reads DGGITQSPKYLFRKEGQNVTLSCEQNLNHDAMYWYRQDPGQGLRLIYYSQIVNDFQKGDIAEGYSVSREKKESFPLTVTSAQKNPTAFYLCASSMMTANTGELFFGEGSRLTVL.